This T cell receptor beta chain was documented in a study of T cell responses to AZD1222 COVID-19 vaccine. General study results and limits: It should be noted that donors were predominantly white British and more often female, and clonal diversity was possibly underestimated.

Of note for this clone: Antigen: not known.

Sequencing used immunoSEQ multiplex PCR; TCRdb keeps in-frame clones, though not all of them. Among 95,000 to 110,000 clones listed, over 80% were seen once. J lost 3 bases, V lost 7 bases, and 5 bases had no gene match. The CDR3 loop spans 13 amino acids. Germline lookup yields CDR1 SNHLY and CDR2 FYNNEI. This sample comprised peripheral blood, obtained on day 0 of AZD1222 vaccination. V gene TRBV2 combines with J gene TRBJ2-7, with 8 bases aligning to TRBD1. The clonotype comes from an adult in good health. The CDR3 DNA follows: TGTGCCAGCAATTGGGACAGGAACTACGAGCAGTACTTC. The encoded protein is CASNWDRNYEQYF.